Listed below are T cell receptor beta chains from one sample, sequenced in a study of T cell responses to AZD1222 COVID-19 vaccine. Repertoires were generated with immunoSEQ multiplex PCR, while TCRdb's copy carries only in-frame clones and drops some. The sample yields about 140,000 clones, roughly 88% seen once. The sequencing used peripheral blood, collected on day 0 of AZD1222 vaccination. The receptors shown here come from an adult in good health. Each CDR3 is given with its conserved first and last residue. D genes are given only for firm matches. A clone size is listed for some rows: how often the clone was seen (once, few, many), or a class if it is expanded.

DNA: TGTGCCAGCAGTTTACTAGACCATGGCTACACCTTC
CDR3: CASSLLDHGYTF
size: -
V: TRBV28
J: TRBJ1-2
D: -

DNA: TGTGCCAGCAGTTACTCGGTTGGGGGAGGATCTCAGCCCCAGCATTTT
CDR3: CASSYSVGGGSQPQHF
size: -
V: TRBV6-2/TRBV6-3
J: TRBJ1-5
D: -

DNA: TGTGCCAGCAGCCGACAGGGGGCCACCGGGGAGCTGTTTTTT
CDR3: CASSRQGATGELFF
size: -
V: TRBV11-2
J: TRBJ2-2
D: TRBD1

DNA: TGTGCCAGCAGCATGGGACTAGCGGCTCTGTACAATGAGCAGTTCTTC
CDR3: CASSMGLAALYNEQFF
size: -
V: TRBV5-6
J: TRBJ2-1
D: TRBD2

DNA: TGTGCCAGCAGCTTAAGAGGGGATAGCAATCAGCCCCAGCATTTT
CDR3: CASSLRGDSNQPQHF
size: -
V: TRBV7-3
J: TRBJ1-5
D: -

DNA: TGTGCCAGCAGTTTTTTCTACGAGCAGTACTTC
CDR3: CASSFFYEQYF
size: -
V: TRBV12-3/TRBV12-4
J: TRBJ2-7
D: -

DNA: TGTGCCAGCAGCTATAGTACAATGAGGACTAGCGGGAGGAGCTACGAGCAGTACTTC
CDR3: CASSYSTMRTSGRSYEQYF
size: -
V: TRBV7-2
J: TRBJ2-7
D: TRBD2

DNA: TGCGCCAGCAGCCAAGAGGTCGGACAGGGCGTAAACATTCAGTACTTC
CDR3: CASSQEVGQGVNIQYF
size: -
V: TRBV4-1
J: TRBJ2-4
D: TRBD1

DNA: TGTGCCAGCAGCTTGGCAGGGGACACTGAAGCTTTCTTT
CDR3: CASSLAGDTEAFF
size: -
V: TRBV5-4
J: TRBJ1-1
D: -

DNA: TGCAGCGTTGAAAATGGGGACAGATTGTCTGGCTACACCTTC
CDR3: CSVENGDRLSGYTF
size: few
V: TRBV29-1
J: TRBJ1-2
D: TRBD1

DNA: TGTGCCAGCAGTTACTACGTCCGACTAGCGGGAGCTACCTACGAGCAGTACTTC
CDR3: CASSYYVRLAGATYEQYF
size: -
V: TRBV6-2/TRBV6-3
J: TRBJ2-7
D: TRBD2

DNA: TGCGCCAGCAGCCTGGGGACAGTCTTGGGAAACACCATATATTTT
CDR3: CASSLGTVLGNTIYF
size: -
V: TRBV5-1
J: TRBJ1-3
D: TRBD1

DNA: TGTGCCAGCAGTTTGGTGAATGAGCAGTTCTTC
CDR3: CASSLVNEQFF
size: -
V: TRBV6-2/TRBV6-3
J: TRBJ2-1
D: -

DNA: TGTGCCAGCAGCTTACCCACCTACGAGCAGTACTTC
CDR3: CASSLPTYEQYF
size: -
V: TRBV7-2
J: TRBJ2-7
D: -

DNA: TGTGCCAGCAGCTTTTCAGGTGATGGCGGCTACACCTTC
CDR3: CASSFSGDGGYTF
size: -
V: TRBV7-8
J: TRBJ1-2
D: -

DNA: TGTGCCAGTAGTATAATCTCTGGGGCCAACGTCCTGACTTTC
CDR3: CASSIISGANVLTF
size: -
V: TRBV19
J: TRBJ2-6
D: -

DNA: TGTGCCAGCAGAAAAGGGACTAGCGCCCCCCCGTGGGATACGCAGTATTTT
CDR3: CASRKGTSAPPWDTQYF
size: -
V: TRBV7-8
J: TRBJ2-3
D: TRBD2

DNA: TGTGCCAGCAGCCGATTAGCATTATCTGGAGGGCTCGGAGAGACCCAGTACTTC
CDR3: CASSRLALSGGLGETQYF
size: -
V: TRBV11-2
J: TRBJ2-5
D: -

DNA: TGTGCCAGCAGTGATCGACTAGCGGGAGCGGAGACCCAGTACTTC
CDR3: CASSDRLAGAETQYF
size: -
V: TRBV25-1
J: TRBJ2-5
D: TRBD2

DNA: TGTGCCTGGGGACAGTGGGGGGATTCACCCCTCCACTTT
CDR3: CAWGQWGDSPLHF
size: -
V: TRBV30
J: TRBJ1-6
D: -

DNA: TGTGCCATCAGTGACCCTCCGGGGCGGGGTAACTACGAGCAGTACTTC
CDR3: CAISDPPGRGNYEQYF
size: -
V: TRBV10-3
J: TRBJ2-7
D: -

DNA: TGTGCCAGTTTAGGACAGAGCTATGGCTACACCTTC
CDR3: CASLGQSYGYTF
size: -
V: TRBV6-6
J: TRBJ1-2
D: -

DNA: TGCGCCAGCAGCTTGCCCGGACTAGCGGGAGGGTCCGATGAGCAGTTCTTC
CDR3: CASSLPGLAGGSDEQFF
size: -
V: TRBV5-1
J: TRBJ2-1
D: TRBD2

DNA: TGTGCCAGCAGCTTAACTGCTTATTTTAGCGGGAGGGCCGGGGATGAGCAGTTCTTC
CDR3: CASSLTAYFSGRAGDEQFF
size: -
V: TRBV7-6
J: TRBJ2-1
D: TRBD2

DNA: TGTGCCAGCGGTGGGGGACTAGGGCCCATCAGTGAGCAGTTCTTC
CDR3: CASGGGLGPISEQFF
size: -
V: TRBV5-6
J: TRBJ2-1
D: TRBD2

DNA: TGTGCCAGCAGCCACAGCTCTGGCAGCTCCTACGAGCAGTACTTC
CDR3: CASSHSSGSSYEQYF
size: -
V: TRBV4-2
J: TRBJ2-7
D: -

DNA: TGTGCCAGCAGCGATCGGGACAGTGTCGTCAATGAGCAGTTCTTC
CDR3: CASSDRDSVVNEQFF
size: -
V: TRBV5-6
J: TRBJ2-1
D: TRBD1

DNA: TGTGCCGGGAGCACGGGACGTCGCGGAAACACCATATATTTT
CDR3: CAGSTGRRGNTIYF
size: -
V: TRBV28
J: TRBJ1-3
D: -

DNA: TGCGCCAGCAGATTGTCTACATCCAATTCACCCCTCCACTTT
CDR3: CASRLSTSNSPLHF
size: -
V: TRBV5-1
J: TRBJ1-6
D: -

DNA: TGTGCCAGCAGTGCCCTGGCAGAGGGCAGTGAGCAGTTCTTC
CDR3: CASSALAEGSEQFF
size: -
V: TRBV2
J: TRBJ2-1
D: -

DNA: TGCGCCAGCAGCTTGGGTCTGAACACTGAAGCTTTCTTT
CDR3: CASSLGLNTEAFF
size: -
V: TRBV5-1
J: TRBJ1-1
D: -

DNA: TGCAGCGTTTACACCTCCTACGAGCAGTACTTC
CDR3: CSVYTSYEQYF
size: -
V: TRBV29-1
J: TRBJ2-7
D: -

DNA: TGTGCCAGCAGTTACTCTCTAGCGGGACGCTCCTACGAGCAGTACTTC
CDR3: CASSYSLAGRSYEQYF
size: -
V: TRBV6-5
J: TRBJ2-7
D: TRBD2

DNA: TGTGCCAGCAGATCTAGCGGGAGGCTTCAGTACTTC
CDR3: CASRSSGRLQYF
size: -
V: TRBV27
J: TRBJ2-7
D: TRBD2

DNA: TGTGCCAGCAGTGACTCGGGGACAGGGTCCTACACCTTC
CDR3: CASSDSGTGSYTF
size: -
V: TRBV6-4
J: TRBJ1-2
D: TRBD1

DNA: TGTGCCACCAGTGATCGGGGGGGACGGAGCACAGATACGCAGTATTTT
CDR3: CATSDRGGRSTDTQYF
size: -
V: TRBV24-1
J: TRBJ2-3
D: TRBD2

DNA: TGTGCCACCAGCAGGACTAGCGGGGGGGTCAATGAGCAGTTCTTC
CDR3: CATSRTSGGVNEQFF
size: -
V: TRBV15
J: TRBJ2-1
D: TRBD2

DNA: TGTGCCAGCAGCCCCGAGGAGGATGAGCAGTTCTTC
CDR3: CASSPEEDEQFF
size: -
V: TRBV11-2
J: TRBJ2-1
D: -

DNA: TGTGCCTGGAGTAGTCTCGGAGTTAGCAATCAGCCCCAGCATTTT
CDR3: CAWSSLGVSNQPQHF
size: once
V: TRBV30
J: TRBJ1-5
D: -

DNA: TGTGCCAGCAGCGTTCTGCCAGCCCAGTCCTACGAGCAGTACTTC
CDR3: CASSVLPAQSYEQYF
size: -
V: TRBV9
J: TRBJ2-7
D: -

DNA: TGTGCCAGCAGCTTCTGGAACAGCTACAATGAGCAGTTCTTC
CDR3: CASSFWNSYNEQFF
size: -
V: TRBV5-6
J: TRBJ2-1
D: -

DNA: TGTGCCAGCAGTCAAACCGACGGGATACTAGCGGGTTTCTTATTT
CDR3: CASSQTDGILAGFLF
size: -
V: TRBV28
J: TRBJ2-3
D: TRBD2

DNA: TGTGCCAGCAACGAAGACAGGGGTGCTTTCTTT
CDR3: CASNEDRGAFF
size: -
V: TRBV21-1
J: TRBJ1-1
D: -

DNA: TGTGCCAGCAGTCCCCCAGGGGGCGCTGGGGAAGCTTTCTTT
CDR3: CASSPPGGAGEAFF
size: -
V: TRBV28
J: TRBJ1-1
D: TRBD1

DNA: TGCAGCGTTAAAAGCGGGAGTGGAGACACCGGGGAGCTGTTTTTT
CDR3: CSVKSGSGDTGELFF
size: few
V: TRBV29-1
J: TRBJ2-2
D: TRBD2

DNA: TGTGCCAGCAGTGAAATGGAGGGCATTCAGTACTTC
CDR3: CASSEMEGIQYF
size: -
V: TRBV6-1
J: TRBJ2-4
D: -

DNA: TGTGCCAGCAACGAAAGGGGACTACCAACCTACGAGCAGTACTTC
CDR3: CASNERGLPTYEQYF
size: -
V: TRBV9
J: TRBJ2-7
D: TRBD2

DNA: TGTGCCAGTAGTATTATAGGATCAAACCGACAGCCCGCTAAGGGAGAAGCTTTCTTT
CDR3: CASSIIGSNRQPAKGEAFF
size: few
V: TRBV19
J: TRBJ1-1
D: -

DNA: TGTGCCAGCAGTCCCACAGGACTCTACAATGAGCAGTTCTTC
CDR3: CASSPTGLYNEQFF
size: once
V: TRBV27
J: TRBJ2-1
D: -

DNA: TGTGCCACTAAGGAGGGAAGGGCTGAAGCTTTCTTT
CDR3: CATKEGRAEAFF
size: -
V: TRBV28
J: TRBJ1-1
D: -

DNA: TGTGCCAGCAGCTTTCTGCAGTACACTAATGAAAAACTGTTTTTT
CDR3: CASSFLQYTNEKLFF
size: -
V: TRBV11-2
J: TRBJ1-4
D: -

DNA: TGTGCCATCAGTAGGACTAGCGGGAGGGCCGCGGATGAGCAGTTCTTC
CDR3: CAISRTSGRAADEQFF
size: once
V: TRBV10-3
J: TRBJ2-1
D: TRBD2

DNA: TGCGCCAGCAGCTTCGCCAGACTAGATGAAAAACTGTTTTTT
CDR3: CASSFARLDEKLFF
size: -
V: TRBV5-1
J: TRBJ1-4
D: -

DNA: TGTGCCAGCGGGACTGGAAGAGGCAACTATGGCTACACCTTC
CDR3: CASGTGRGNYGYTF
size: -
V: TRBV6-5
J: TRBJ1-2
D: -